What follows are 30 T cell receptor beta chains derived from one specimen sequenced in a study of Tregs in tolerant kidney transplant recipients. Their antigens are not known. The method was immunoSEQ multiplex PCR; TCRdb's version includes in-frame clones alone and lacks a portion of them. The table has about 44,000 clones, about 95% seen once; the top ten hold 0.37%. The sequenced sample consisted of Tregs from blood cultured with allogeneic cells. The receptor set was obtained from a human donor in good health.

The chain employs TRBV27 and TRBJ2-3; 11 bases align to TRBD2. Per the germline V gene, CDR1 is MNHEY and CDR2 is SMNVEV (reference sequence). The CDR3 is 15 residues long. The trim removed 6 bases at V and 5 bases at J, leaving 7 bases unmatched. CDR3 DNA sequence: TGTGCCAGCAGGGGCCTAGCGGGAGGAGAAGATACGCAGTATTTT. Its translation: CASRGLAGGEDTQYF.

V is TRBV6-6 and J is TRBJ1-5; 9 bases are a match to TRBD1. Germline CDR1 is MNHNY and CDR2 is SVGAGI (reference sequence). The CDR3 length is 14 residues. Trimming removed 0 bases from V and 11 bases from J; junction bases left unmatched: 5. CDR3 residues: CASSYSGQGLTQHF. CDR3 in DNA: TGTGCCAGCAGTTACTCGGGACAGGGCTTGACCCAGCATTTT.

The chain couples TRBV5-1 to TRBJ2-7; 10 nucleotides align to TRBD1. V shed 4 bases and J 1 base; nucleotides not matched to a gene: 5. The CDR3 has 15 amino acids. The V gene's germline CDR1 is SGHRS and CDR2 YFSETQ. CDR3 residues: CASSPDRGDSYEQYF. CDR3 nucleotide sequence: TGCGCCAGCAGCCCGGACAGGGGGGATTCCTACGAGCAGTACTTC.

The chain carries TRBV27 and TRBJ1-1; perhaps TRBD1 as D (5 bases). V was pared by 4 bases and J by 2 bases, with 20 bases between. Germline V gene lookup returns CDR1 MNHEY and CDR2 SMNVEV (reference sequence). The CDR3 spans 17 residues. The CDR3, as DNA: TGTGCCAGCAGTTCGCCCCTTTTGAGGGGAAGAAACACTGAAGCTTTCTTT. It translates to CASSSPLLRGRNTEAFF.

V is TRBV11-2 and J is TRBJ1-3; D ambiguous. Germline lookup yields CDR1 SGHAT and CDR2 FQNNGV. The CDR3 covers 15 residues. Deletions cut 6 bases from V and 1 base from J, with 13 bases between. As DNA, the CDR3 is TGTGCCAGCAGATCCCACGGGTTGTCTGGAAACACCATATATTTT. It yields the protein CASRSHGLSGNTIYF.

This clone was counted a single time. The CDR3 reads CASSLQGGGDYGYTF. The CDR3 DNA sequence: TGTGCCAGCAGCTTACAGGGTGGAGGGGACTATGGCTACACCTTC. This sequence joins TRBV27 and TRBJ1-2; D may be TRBD1 (6 bases). In germline, CDR1 is MNHEY, CDR2 SMNVEV (reference sequence). The CDR3 consists of 15 residues. V dropped 6 bases and J dropped 3 bases, with 17 bases sitting between them.

The V call is TRBV18, the J call TRBJ1-1; D unclear. This CDR3 has 16 amino acids. From germline, CDR1 is KGHSH and CDR2 LQKENI. The V end was cut by 3 bases, the J end by 4 bases, with 18 bases between. This chain's CDR3 is CASSPQGLRAFTEAFF. The CDR3 DNA follows: TGTGCCAGCTCACCCCAAGGTCTTCGGGCATTCACTGAAGCTTTCTTT.

The chain joins TRBV6-6 to TRBJ2-3, with unresolved D. In germline, CDR1 is MNHNY, CDR2 SVGAGI (reference sequence). The germline V and J ends were trimmed by 0 bases and 1 base, with 11 bases remaining between them. This CDR3 spans 16 amino acids. The CDR3 loop is CASSYSTTFGTDTQYF. Written as DNA, the CDR3 is TGTGCCAGCAGTTACTCTACTACCTTTGGCACAGATACGCAGTATTTT.

The chain recombines TRBV2 with TRBJ2-7; D possibly corresponds to TRBD1 (6 bases). Trimming shortened V by 0 bases and J by 3 bases, and 9 bases separated the two germline ends. The CDR3 extends over 14 amino acids. The germline V gene encodes CDR1 SNHLY and CDR2 FYNNEI. The CDR3 DNA follows: TGTGCCAGCAGTGAAGCCAACAGGGTCTACGAGCAGTACTTC. Its protein product is CASSEANRVYEQYF.

The chain uses TRBV5-1 and TRBJ1-1; TRBD1 might be the D (5 bases). CDR1 is SGHRS and CDR2 is YFSETQ in the germline V gene. The CDR3 extends over 15 amino acids. Trimming left V 2 bases short and J 5 bases short, with 16 bases between. The CDR3 sequence is CASSFSGRGQTEAFF. The CDR3, as DNA: TGCGCCAGCAGCTTCAGCGGTCGGGGCCAAACTGAAGCTTTCTTT.

The chain uses TRBV30 and TRBJ1-4; possibly TRBD1 for D (6 bases). Germline V gives CDR1 GTSNPN, CDR2 SVGIG (reference sequence). The CDR3 extends over 14 amino acids. With 0 bases removed from V and 4 bases from J, the gap between germline ends came to 9 bases. The CDR3 region has the DNA TGTGCCTGGAGTGTAAAGGGGGTTAATGAAAAACTGTTTTTT. This encodes CAWSVKGVNEKLFF.

The rearrangement uses TRBV9 and TRBJ1-6; D unclear. Germline assignment: CDR1 SGDLS and CDR2 YYNGEE. V gave up 3 bases and J gave up 0 bases, with 10 bases separating them. This CDR3 is 16 amino acids long. The CDR3 nucleotides are TGTGCCAGCAGCGGACGGATAAGCTCCTATAATTCACCCCTCCACTTT. It is translated as CASSGRISSYNSPLHF.

The V and J genes are TRBV27 and TRBJ1-2, with 8 nucleotides matching TRBD1. The germline gives CDR1 MNHEY, CDR2 SMNVEV (reference sequence). This CDR3 spans 14 amino acids. Trimming removed 4 bases from V and 4 bases from J; junction bases left unmatched: 5. The DNA for the CDR3 is TGTGCCAGCAGTTCGGCAGGGGGCGGCTATGGCTACACCTTC. This translates into CASSSAGGGYGYTF.

V and J are TRBV19 and TRBJ2-1, with D perhaps assigned TRBD1 or TRBD2 (5 bases each). CDR1 and CDR2 from the germline V gene are LNHDA and SQIVND (reference sequence). Trimming pared 4 bases from V and 12 bases from J, leaving 19 bases between. This CDR3 contains 14 residues. The CDR3 reads CASSTRDPFRGQFF. CDR3 bases: TGTGCCAGTAGTACCCGGGACCCCTTCCGCGGGCAGTTCTTC.

The rearrangement uses TRBV30 and TRBJ1-1, with a tentative D call TRBD1 (5 bases). V was pared by 1 base and J by 0 bases, with 12 bases between. This CDR3 spans 15 amino acids. Germline V gene sequence: CDR1 GTSNPN, CDR2 SVGIG (reference sequence). The CDR3 bases are TGTGCCTGGAGTGGGAAAGGGACCGTGAACACTGAAGCTTTCTTT. This encodes CAWSGKGTVNTEAFF.

V is TRBV20-1 and J is TRBJ1-2, with 10 bases lining up with TRBD1. Germline V lookup: CDR1 DFQATT, CDR2 SNEGSKA (reference sequence). The CDR3 sequence is 11 residues long. The V segment lost 7 bases and the J segment 8 bases; nucleotides outside the gene matches: 4. CDR3 sequence: CSVRQGAGYTF. The CDR3 nucleotides are TGCAGTGTTCGACAGGGGGCAGGCTACACCTTC.

Note on this clone: Germline is not matched at one junction end, which may reflect a read error. This chain connects TRBV7-9 to TRBJ1-4; 7 bases are a match to TRBD1. CDR1 is SEHNR and CDR2 is FQNEAQ in the germline V gene (reference sequence). This CDR3 has 12 amino acids. The CDR3 bases are TGTGCCAGCATGACAGGGCGGGAAAAGCTGTTTTTT. This translates into CASMTGREKLFF.

This clone was recorded once. The chain has TRBV29-1 and TRBJ1-5; D unresolved. CDR1 and CDR2 (germline): SQVTM, ANQGSEA. The CDR3 is 13 amino acids. V was pared by 4 bases and J by 5 bases, with 12 bases between. Here the CDR3 DNA reads TGCAGCGTTGGGGCGGGTCTCGATCAGCCCCAGCATTTT. As protein: CSVGAGLDQPQHF. Supplemented by reference TRBV29-1 and TRBJ1-5, the full variable domain reads SAVISQKPSRDICQRGTSLTIQCQVDSQVTMMFWYRQQPGQSLTLIATANQGSEATYESGFVIDKFPISRPNLTFSTLTVSNMSPEDSSIYLCSVGAGLDQPQHFGDGTRLSIL.

The chain carries TRBV5-1 and TRBJ1-2, with 10 bases matching TRBD1. V was pared by 0 bases and J by 8 bases, with 4 bases of the junction left unmatched. CDR3 length: 14 residues. Germline assignment: CDR1 SGHRS and CDR2 YFSETQ. CDR3 nucleotides: TGCGCCAGCAGCTTGGGAGACAGGGGGCCGGGCTACACCTTC. Its protein is CASSLGDRGPGYTF.

The chain uses TRBV11-3 and TRBJ2-3, with 9 nucleotides matching TRBD1. V dropped 1 base and J dropped 6; count of bases not matched to a gene: 8. The germline CDR1 and CDR2 sequences are SGHNT and YENEEA. The CDR3 consists of 16 residues. Here the CDR3 DNA reads TGTGCCAGCAGCTTAGGCGGGACAGGGCCCGCGGATACGCAGTATTTT. Encoded protein: CASSLGGTGPADTQYF.

This chain joins TRBV5-1 and TRBJ2-5; 15 bases align to TRBD2. The CDR3 consists of 15 residues. Germline loops: CDR1 SGHRS, CDR2 YFSETQ. Losses at the gene ends were 4 bases for V and 5 bases for J; bases not matched to a gene: 3. The CDR3 here is CASSGGLAGGETQYF. Written as DNA, the CDR3 is TGCGCCAGCAGCGGGGGACTAGCGGGGGGCGAGACCCAGTACTTC.

The chain carries TRBV15 and TRBJ2-7, with D perhaps given as TRBD1 or TRBD2 (5 bases each). V was pared by 5 bases and J by 6 bases, with 17 bases between. Germline V lookup: CDR1 LNHNV, CDR2 YYDKDF (reference sequence). The CDR3 is 14 amino acids. The CDR3: CATSPKARGLEQYF. In DNA form, the CDR3 reads TGTGCCACCAGCCCTAAGGCGAGGGGCCTCGAGCAGTACTTC.

J is TRBJ1-3 and V is TRBV6-5; 9 bases align to TRBD1. The CDR3 is 15 amino acids. In germline, CDR1 is MNHEY, CDR2 SVGAGI. The V and J ends lost 5 bases and 2 bases, in that order; junction bases with no gene match: 4. The CDR3 is CASSRDRVAGNTIYF. DNA for the CDR3: TGTGCCAGCAGTCGGGACAGGGTGGCTGGAAACACCATATATTTT.

This chain joins TRBV6-1 and TRBJ1-2; TRBD1 matches at 9 bases. The V segment lost 4 bases and the J segment 4 bases; nucleotides outside the gene matches: 10. The CDR3 consists of 16 residues. Germline CDR1 is MNHNS and CDR2 is SASEGT. The CDR3 is CASSALGQGRGYGYTF. In DNA, the CDR3 is TGTGCCAGCAGTGCCCTTGGACAGGGGCGAGGCTATGGCTACACCTTC.

The chain couples TRBV7-8 to TRBJ2-5, with D possibly TRBD2 on 7 matching bases. The CDR3 spans 16 residues. The V end was cut by 5 bases, the J end by 2 bases, with 18 bases between. Germline-derived CDR1 and CDR2 are SGHVS and FQNEAQ. This CDR3 is CASSPSLGGGQETQYF. The CDR3 DNA reads as TGTGCCAGCAGCCCCTCTTTAGGGGGGGGGCAAGAGACCCAGTACTTC.

This chain connects TRBV6-5 to TRBJ2-7; tentatively, D is TRBD1 or TRBD2 (6 bases each). Germline assignment: CDR1 MNHEY and CDR2 SVGAGI. Between the trimmed V and J ends, which lost 2 bases and 2 bases, there was a span of 10 bases. The CDR3 covers 14 residues. CDR3 sequence (DNA): TGTGCCAGCAGTTACGATCGGGGGCCCTACGAGCAGTACTTC. The encoded protein is CASSYDRGPYEQYF.

A few counts support this clone. The chain has TRBV12-2 and TRBJ1-1; TRBD1 is the table's D call and was not checked against the DNA. TRBV12-2 is a recognized pseudogene. The CDR3 covers 17 residues. DNA of the CDR3: TGTGCAAGTCGCCATGAAGGGACAGGGCTTCGGGTAGCTGAAGCTTTCTTT. Amino acid sequence: CASRHEGTGLRVAEAFF.

For the CDR3, the DNA is TGTGCCAGCAGCTTGGCGGTCCTTAGGGAGACCCAGTACTTC. Translating gives CASSLAVLRETQYF. V gene TRBV5-6 combines with J gene TRBJ2-5; the D is unclear. The CDR3 is 14 residues long. The V gene lost 0 bases and the J gene lost 5 bases, with 11 bases spanning the gap. Per germline, CDR1 SGHDT and CDR2 YYEEEE. Filled out from reference TRBV5-6 and TRBJ2-5, the complete variable domain reads DAGVTQSPTHLIKTRGQQVTLRCSPKSGHDTVSWYQQALGQGPQFIFQYYEEEERQRGNFPDRFSGHQFPNYSSELNVNALLLGDSALYLCASSLAVLRETQYFGPGTRLLVL.

This clone was counted a single time. V gene TRBV9 combines with J gene TRBJ2-1; D tentatively reads TRBD1 or TRBD2 (5 bases each). The V and J ends lost 0 bases and 5 bases respectively, with 15 bases between them. Germline V gene lookup returns CDR1 SGDLS and CDR2 YYNGEE. This CDR3 has 16 residues. CDR3 loop: CASSVGGSSHDNEQFF. As DNA, the CDR3 is TGTGCCAGCAGCGTAGGGGGGTCAAGCCACGACAATGAGCAGTTCTTC.

The chain has TRBV5-1 and TRBJ2-1, with D maybe TRBD2 (6 bases). Per the germline V gene, CDR1 is SGHRS and CDR2 is YFSETQ. V gave up 0 bases and J gave up 3 bases, with 10 bases separating them. The CDR3 runs 15 residues. The CDR3 region has the DNA TGCGCCAGCAGCTTGGGTAGCGGCGGCTACAATGAGCAGTTCTTC. This gives the protein CASSLGSGGYNEQFF.